These 15 T cell receptor beta chains came from one sample sequenced in a study of blood T cell repertoires in COVID-19. The data were produced by immunoSEQ multiplex PCR, yet TCRdb's version contains in-frame clones alone and is incomplete. This sample has 110,000 to 150,000 clones, with over 70% found just once. The sequencing sample was made of peripheral blood. The origin of the receptors is a woman between 55 and 75 years old with acute or convalescent COVID-19.

The chain recombines TRBV4-1 with TRBJ1-5; D remains ambiguous. The V gene lost 0 bases and the J gene lost 5 bases, with 5 bases spanning the gap. The CDR3 is 13 amino acids. In germline, CDR1 is MGHRA, CDR2 YSYEKL. The DNA for the CDR3 is TGCGCCAGCAGCCAAGAGAGGTATCAGCCCCAGCATTTT. This translates into CASSQERYQPQHF.

The CDR3 here is CASKFGDYEQYF. The CDR3 DNA reads TGTGCCAGCAAATTCGGGGACTACGAGCAGTACTTC. The chain combines TRBV6-5 with TRBJ2-7, with D perhaps matching TRBD2 (5 bases). The CDR3 loop spans 12 amino acids. Germline loops: CDR1 MNHEY, CDR2 SVGAGI. Trimming left V 7 bases short and J 3 bases short, with 10 bases between.

This clone has a handful of counts. CDR3 DNA sequence: TGTGCCAGCAGTCGAGGGGACAGGGGGAACACTGAAGCTTTCTTT. Amino acids: CASSRGDRGNTEAFF. The J gene is TRBJ1-1, the V gene TRBV6-5; 10 bases agree with TRBD1. Germline V gives CDR1 MNHEY, CDR2 SVGAGI. V dropped 5 bases and J dropped 1; count of bases not matched to a gene: 4. The CDR3 length is 15 residues.

The genes are TRBV3-1 (or the pseudogene TRBV3-2) and TRBJ1-1; TRBD1 aligns across 12 bases. Looked up from germline, CDR1 is LGHDT and CDR2 is YNNKEL (reference sequence). The CDR3 contains 15 residues. V trimming: 4 bases; J trimming: 5 bases; junction bases outside the gene matches: 5. The chain's CDR3 is CASSPGQGAETEAFF. CDR3 in DNA: TGTGCCAGCAGCCCGGGACAGGGGGCGGAAACTGAAGCTTTCTTT.

The chain carries TRBV20-1 and TRBJ2-7; TRBD2 matches at 9 bases. The CDR3 is made up of 14 amino acids. CDR1 is DFQATT and CDR2 is SNEGSKA in the germline V gene (reference sequence). Unmatched junction bases numbered 10, after V lost 3 bases and J lost 7 bases. The DNA of the CDR3 is TGCAGTGCTAGTACGGGACTAGCAACTTCGGAGCAGTACTTC. Protein: CSASTGLATSEQYF.

V is TRBV6-5 and J is TRBJ2-7; 7 bases map to TRBD1. Looked up from germline, CDR1 is MNHEY and CDR2 is SVGAGI. The V segment lost 7 bases and the J segment 2 bases; nucleotides outside the gene matches: 5. The CDR3 is made up of 13 amino acids. The CDR3 loop is CASNRQGTYEQYF. The CDR3 DNA is TGTGCCAGCAACAGACAGGGAACCTACGAGCAGTACTTC.

The gene calls are TRBV5-1 and TRBJ2-7; TRBD2 is a possible D gene (6 bases). This CDR3 is 16 amino acids long. The V gene's germline CDR1 is SGHRS and CDR2 YFSETQ. The ends were cut back, 0 bases at V and 6 bases at J, with 19 bases in the middle. Written as DNA, the CDR3 is TGCGCCAGCAGCTTGGGGATCCGGGACTCAGTACTCGAGCAGTACTTC. This encodes CASSLGIRDSVLEQYF.

The chain joins TRBV25-1 to TRBJ1-4; D ambiguous. Germline-derived CDR1 and CDR2 are MGHDK and SYGVNS. This CDR3 contains 15 residues. V was pared by 3 bases and J by 2 bases, with 10 bases between. The CDR3 DNA is TGTGCCAGCAGTGAGCCTCTAGCGACTAATGAAAAACTGTTTTTT. As protein: CASSEPLATNEKLFF.

This chain joins TRBV30 and TRBJ2-7, with TRBD2 as a possible D gene (6 bases). V lost 4 bases and J lost 4, with 8 bases in between. CDR1 and CDR2 from the germline V gene are GTSNPN and SVGIG (reference sequence). The CDR3 consists of 11 residues. The CDR3 spells CAWTEGYEQYF. CDR3 in DNA: TGTGCCTGGACGGAGGGATACGAGCAGTACTTC.

The chain carries TRBV27 and TRBJ2-7, with a possible D match to TRBD1 (6 bases). Looked up from germline, CDR1 is MNHEY and CDR2 is SMNVEV (reference sequence). This CDR3 region has 15 residues. Trimming cost V 6 bases and J 1 base, with 16 bases left between them. The CDR3: CASSPGTPGSYEQYF. CDR3 nucleotides: TGTGCCAGCAGCCCCGGGACACCTGGATCCTACGAGCAGTACTTC.

V usage is TRBV7-2 and J usage is TRBJ1-3; 8 bases match TRBD1. Trimming cost V 3 bases and J 3 bases; bases outside gene matches: 4. This CDR3 is 15 amino acids long. Germline CDR1 is SGHTA and CDR2 is FQGNSA. The CDR3 here is CASSLQGAVGNTIYF. The CDR3 region has the DNA TGTGCCAGCAGCTTGCAGGGGGCGGTTGGAAACACCATATATTTT.

The DNA for the CDR3 is TGTGCCAGCAGCCCCCTCGGGGGGCGTAACACTGAAGCTTTCTTT. It encodes CASSPLGGRNTEAFF. This rearrangement joins TRBV7-9 to TRBJ1-1, with D possibly TRBD1 on 6 matching bases. The V end lost 5 bases, the J end lost 2 bases, and 15 bases lay between the germline ends. The CDR3 loop spans 15 amino acids. CDR1 is SEHNR and CDR2 is FQNEAQ in the germline V gene (reference sequence).

This clone was detected once. V gene TRBV9 combines with J gene TRBJ1-4; 9 bases are a match to TRBD1. Germline CDR1 SGDLS, CDR2 YYNGEE. V lost 3 bases, J lost 6 bases, and 6 bases stayed unmatched. This CDR3 has 15 amino acids. As DNA, the CDR3 is TGTGCCAGCAGCGCAACAGGGGGCGAGCATGAAAAACTGTTTTTT. This encodes CASSATGGEHEKLFF.

V is TRBV6-2 or TRBV6-3 and J is TRBJ2-3; the match to TRBD1 covers 11 bases. Germline V gene data show CDR1 as MNHEY and CDR2 as SVGEGT. CDR3 size: 15 residues. V was clipped by 5 bases and J by 6 bases; unmatched bases: 7. CDR3 coding DNA: TGTGCCAGCAGTCCCGGGACAGGGGGTTGGGATACGCAGTATTTT. It translates to CASSPGTGGWDTQYF.

The chain carries TRBV6-5 and TRBJ2-7; 7 bases align to TRBD1. Per germline, CDR1 MNHEY and CDR2 SVGAGI. The V gene end was trimmed by 6 bases and the J gene end by 7 bases; junction bases not matched to a gene: 6. This CDR3 comprises 12 residues. CDR3 region: CASRTGAREQYF. The CDR3 region has the DNA TGTGCCAGCAGAACAGGGGCGCGAGAGCAGTACTTC.